This T cell receptor (beta chain) was observed in a study of shared clonotypes between healthy human individuals. Authors' processing steps: Junction-only sequences without quality scores were provided by ImmunoSEQ, so filtering was different. The data were produced by immunoSEQ multiplex PCR, yet TCRdb's version contains in-frame clones alone and is incomplete. Clonal size and the V and J genes are those of that table, whereas D and trimming came from the DNA. The sample has fewer than 1.6 million clones, around 98.5% seen once. Healthy and HIV-negative, the adult donors had no recent acute infections or vaccinations. Germline V gene lookup returns CDR1 SGHNT and CDR2 YYREEE (reference sequence). This CDR3 spans 15 amino acids. J was trimmed by 3 bases and V by 7 bases; bases with no gene match: 8.

Sequencing was performed on naive CD4+ T cells sorted from blood. Noted subset: CD45RA+ positively selected. This TCR was sampled from a man in his thirties or forties in good health. V gene TRBV5-4 combines with J gene TRBJ2-1; 9 nucleotides agree with TRBD1. The CDR3 sequence is CASYRPGQGYNEQFF. The CDR3 DNA reads as TGTGCCAGCTATCGTCCGGGACAGGGCTACAATGAGCAGTTCTTC. Full variable domain (outside the CDR3, taken from reference TRBV5-4 and TRBJ2-1): ETGVTQSPTHLIKTRGQQVTLRCSSQSGHNTVSWYQQALGQGPQFIFQYYREEENGRGNFPPRFSGLQFPNYSSELNVNALELDDSALYLCASYRPGQGYNEQFFGPGTRLTVL.